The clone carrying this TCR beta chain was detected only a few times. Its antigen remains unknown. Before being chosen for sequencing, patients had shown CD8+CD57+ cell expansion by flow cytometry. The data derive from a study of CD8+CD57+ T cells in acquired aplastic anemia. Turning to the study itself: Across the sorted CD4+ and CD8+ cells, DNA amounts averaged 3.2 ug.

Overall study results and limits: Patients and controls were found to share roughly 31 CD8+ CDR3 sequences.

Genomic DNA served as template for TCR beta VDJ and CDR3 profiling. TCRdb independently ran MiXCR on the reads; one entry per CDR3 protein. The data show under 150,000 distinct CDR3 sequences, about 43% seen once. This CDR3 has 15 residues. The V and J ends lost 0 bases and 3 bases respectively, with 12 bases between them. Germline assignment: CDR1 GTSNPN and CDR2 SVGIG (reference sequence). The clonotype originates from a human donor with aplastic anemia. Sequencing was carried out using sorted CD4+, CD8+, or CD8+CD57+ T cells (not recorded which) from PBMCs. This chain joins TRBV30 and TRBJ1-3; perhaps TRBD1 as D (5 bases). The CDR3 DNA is TGTGCCTGGAGTGTATGGCGGGGGGATGGAAACACCATATATTTT. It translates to CAWSVWRGDGNTIYF.